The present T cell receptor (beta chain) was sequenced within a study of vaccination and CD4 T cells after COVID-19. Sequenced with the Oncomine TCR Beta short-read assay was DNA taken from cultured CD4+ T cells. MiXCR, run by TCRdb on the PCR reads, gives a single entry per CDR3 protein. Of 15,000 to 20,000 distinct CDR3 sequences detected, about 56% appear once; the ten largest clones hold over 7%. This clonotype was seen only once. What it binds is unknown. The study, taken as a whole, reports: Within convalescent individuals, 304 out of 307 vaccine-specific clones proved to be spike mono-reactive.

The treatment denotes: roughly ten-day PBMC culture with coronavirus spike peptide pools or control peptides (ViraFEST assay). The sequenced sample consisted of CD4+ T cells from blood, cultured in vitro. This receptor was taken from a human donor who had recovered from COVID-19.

In DNA, the CDR3 is TGTGCCAGCAGTGATCAAAAATCTTCACCCCTCCACTTT. Translation: CASSDQKSSPLHF. The rearrangement links TRBV6-1 to TRBJ1-6; the D is unclear. Deletions cut 3 bases from V and 9 bases from J, with 9 bases between. The CDR3 is 13 residues long. Germline V CDR1 and CDR2: MNHNS, SASEGT.